Below are 31 T cell receptor beta chains sequenced from a single sample in a study of cytomegalovirus exposure and HLA in healthy donors. PCR primers comprised 60 Vbeta and 13 Jbeta primers. This table comes from immunoSEQ multiplex PCR, and its TCRdb copy is limited to in-frame clones, with some not included. Seen here are approximately 160,000 clones, approximately 77% observed once, and the top ten hold around 7%. What was sequenced was PBMCs. These receptors came from a male donor in good health and CMV-seropositive.

J is TRBJ1-2 and V is TRBV9; TRBD1 matches 8 bases. The trim removed 3 bases at V and 7 bases at J, leaving 11 bases unmatched. Germline CDR1 SGDLS, CDR2 YYNGEE. CDR3 length: 15 amino acids. The CDR3 DNA reads as TGTGCCAGCAGCGCCTCGGGACAGGAGTACTTTGGCTACACCTTC. Its translation: CASSASGQEYFGYTF.

This clone was observed a handful of times. The V call is TRBV6-5, the J call TRBJ2-7; TRBD1 might be the D (6 bases). There are 12 residues in the CDR3. V lost 6 bases and J 3 bases, leaving 9 bases between the germline ends. Germline loops: CDR1 MNHEY, CDR2 SVGAGI. CDR3 loop: CASRNRVYEQYF. DNA for the CDR3: TGTGCCAGCAGGAACAGGGTCTACGAGCAGTACTTC.

V is TRBV4-1 and J is TRBJ2-1, with 9 bases that match TRBD2. The J segment lost 5 bases and the V segment lost 6 bases, leaving 8 bases of the junction unmatched. Looked up from germline, CDR1 is MGHRA and CDR2 is YSYEKL. The CDR3 runs to 15 residues. CDR3 DNA: TGCGCCAGCAGTCCGTCGCGGGGGGGGGACAATGAGCAGTTCTTC. Its translation: CASSPSRGGDNEQFF.

The V call is TRBV19, the J call TRBJ2-1; 7 bases are shared with TRBD1. The V and J ends lost 8 bases and 11 bases, in that order; junction bases with no gene match: 12. The CDR3 is 13 amino acids. CDR1 and CDR2 (germline): LNHDA, SQIVND (reference sequence). The CDR3 here is CASGGQTGQQQFF. The CDR3 DNA reads TGTGCCAGTGGGGGACAGACGGGACAACAGCAGTTCTTC. Full variable domain (outside the CDR3, taken from reference TRBV19 and TRBJ2-1): DGGITQSPKYLFRKEGQNVTLSCEQNLNHDAMYWYRQDPGQGLRLIYYSQIVNDFQKGDIAEGYSVSREKKESFPLTVTSAQKNPTAFYLCASGGQTGQQQFFGPGTRLTVL.

V is TRBV25-1 and J is TRBJ1-6; D gene ambiguous. This CDR3 is 13 amino acids long. V was clipped by 4 bases and J by 10 bases, with 11 bases between them. Germline lookup yields CDR1 MGHDK and CDR2 SYGVNS. Here the CDR3 DNA reads TGTGCCAGCAGTGTTGGTCTGGAGTCACCCCTCCACTTT. Its protein product is CASSVGLESPLHF.

The V and J genes are TRBV9 and TRBJ1-4; 9 bases are a match to TRBD1. The germline V gene encodes CDR1 SGDLS and CDR2 YYNGEE. V dropped 2 bases and J dropped 2; count of bases not matched to a gene: 16. CDR3 size: 20 residues. CDR3 protein: CASSVGGRVTGGFTNEKLFF. CDR3 DNA sequence: TGTGCCAGCAGCGTTGGGGGGAGAGTTACAGGGGGCTTTACTAATGAAAAACTGTTTTTT.

V and J are TRBV6-1 and TRBJ1-1; no definite D call. Germline V gene sequence: CDR1 MNHNS, CDR2 SASEGT. V was clipped by 2 bases and J by 0 bases, with 7 bases between them. This CDR3 contains 14 residues. The CDR3 nucleotides read TGTGCCAGCAGTGAATATGACATGAACACTGAAGCTTTCTTT. This gives the protein CASSEYDMNTEAFF.

The chain has TRBV19 and TRBJ2-2; TRBD2 matches at 7 bases. V lost 6 bases, J lost 2 bases, and 6 bases stayed unmatched. Germline CDR1 and CDR2: LNHDA and SQIVND (reference sequence). This CDR3 is built from 15 residues. The chain's CDR3 is CASSWGLTNTGELFF. CDR3 DNA: TGTGCCAGTAGCTGGGGACTAACTAACACCGGGGAGCTGTTTTTT.

The chain carries TRBV18 and TRBJ2-5; possibly TRBD1 for D (5 bases). This CDR3 has 14 residues. Germline V gene data show CDR1 as KGHSH and CDR2 as LQKENI. V was clipped by 0 bases and J by 2 bases, with 7 bases between them. CDR3 sequence (DNA): TGTGCCAGCTCACCACCGACAGTACAAGAGACCCAGTACTTC. As protein: CASSPPTVQETQYF.

The rearrangement uses TRBV5-4 and TRBJ1-6, with a weak D call TRBD1 (5 bases). Germline V gives CDR1 SGHNT, CDR2 YYREEE (reference sequence). The CDR3 spans 15 residues. The V gene lost 4 bases and the J gene lost 7 bases, with 15 bases spanning the gap. CDR3 bases: TGTGCCAGCAGCCTCGGGGGGGGGAGAAATTCACCCCTCCACTTT. It yields the protein CASSLGGGRNSPLHF.

The genes are TRBV2 and TRBJ2-1; TRBD2 aligns across 7 bases. Germline CDR1 and CDR2: SNHLY and FYNNEI. The CDR3 covers 12 residues. V lost 3 bases to trimming and J lost 8 bases; unmatched junction nucleotides: 1. CDR3 bases: TGTGCCAGCAGTGACGGGGGGTATGAGCAGTTCTTC. Its protein is CASSDGGYEQFF.

The chain links TRBV13 to TRBJ2-7; 8 bases fit TRBD1. In germline, CDR1 is PRHDT, CDR2 FYEKMQ (reference sequence). CDR3 length: 15 residues. Unmatched junction bases numbered 8, after V lost 5 bases and J lost 2 bases. DNA of the CDR3: TGTGCCAGCAGCACCTACCGGGACAGGACCTACGAGCAGTACTTC. Its protein is CASSTYRDRTYEQYF.

The chain combines TRBV4-1 with TRBJ1-1; possibly TRBD1 for D (6 bases). V was trimmed by 6 bases and J by 1 base, leaving 15 bases between them. This CDR3 comprises 15 residues. CDR1 is MGHRA, CDR2 YSYEKL, per germline. CDR3 in amino acids: CASSHTGTPNTEAFF. CDR3 coding DNA: TGCGCCAGCAGTCATACCGGGACACCGAACACTGAAGCTTTCTTT.

The chain combines TRBV4-3 with TRBJ2-3; 13 bases fit TRBD2. CDR1 is LGHNA, CDR2 YSLEER, per germline. The CDR3 sequence is 16 residues long. J lost 2 bases, V lost 3 bases, and 2 bases had no gene match. CDR3 in DNA: TGCGCCAGCAGCCAGGGGACTAGCGGGGCCACAGATACGCAGTATTTT. Translated, it gives CASSQGTSGATDTQYF.

A few counts support this clone. For the CDR3, the DNA is TGTGCCAGCAGGAGGGGGACGGATCCCTACGAGCAGTACTTC. Its translation is CASRRGTDPYEQYF. The J gene is TRBJ2-5, the V gene TRBV2, with D perhaps matching TRBD1 (6 bases). Near its end, the DNA agrees better with TRBJ2-7, so the J call may be wrong. The CDR3 has 14 amino acids. Germline V gene sequence: CDR1 SNHLY, CDR2 FYNNEI.

J is TRBJ1-4 and V is TRBV6-5, with 7 bases fitting TRBD1. This CDR3 is built from 15 residues. V lost 6 bases, J lost 6 bases, and 10 bases stayed unmatched. CDR1 and CDR2 from the germline V gene are MNHEY and SVGAGI. The CDR3, as DNA: TGTGCCAGCAGCCCGACAGGGTGGAGAGATGAAAAACTGTTTTTT. This gives the protein CASSPTGWRDEKLFF.

The chain has TRBV2 and TRBJ2-3; no firm D call. The CDR3 totals 12 residues. Trimming removed 6 bases at V and 1 base at J, with 5 bases between. CDR1 SNHLY and CDR2 FYNNEI come from the germline V gene. This CDR3 is CASRPGTDTQYF. In DNA form, the CDR3 reads TGTGCCAGCAGGCCGGGCACAGATACGCAGTATTTT.

V usage is TRBV7-3 and J usage is TRBJ2-1; 9 bases are a match to TRBD2. The junction had 10 bases not matched to a gene; V was cut back by 5 bases and J by 2 bases. This CDR3 is built from 17 residues. Germline lookup yields CDR1 SGHTA and CDR2 FQGTGA. As DNA, the CDR3 is TGTGCCAGCAGCCCCACGGGGGGCGGGGGGGCCTACAATGAGCAGTTCTTC. Encoded protein: CASSPTGGGGAYNEQFF.

The rearrangement joins TRBV9 to TRBJ2-5; 8 bases match TRBD2. The length of the CDR3 is 16 residues. CDR1 is SGDLS and CDR2 is YYNGEE in the germline V gene. Germline trimming cut 3 bases from V and 0 bases from J; bases unmatched to any gene: 7. DNA of the CDR3: TGTGCCAGCAGCGGTTTGGCGGGGGGCTACCAAGAGACCCAGTACTTC. Amino acid sequence: CASSGLAGGYQETQYF.

V and J are TRBV5-6 and TRBJ2-5, with D tentatively TRBD1 (5 bases). Germline-derived CDR1 and CDR2 are SGHDT and YYEEEE. The CDR3 length is 14 residues. V shed 0 bases and J shed 1 base, with 7 bases lying between them. This CDR3 is CASSLDRFQETQYF. The CDR3 region has the DNA TGTGCCAGCAGCTTGGACAGGTTCCAAGAGACCCAGTACTTC.

The table lists this clone with a count of one. Here the CDR3 DNA reads TGCGCCAGCAGCCCCATGGAAGGAGCGGACACAGATACGCAGTATTTT. Encoded protein: CASSPMEGADTDTQYF. V is TRBV4-1 and J is TRBJ2-3; D is possibly TRBD2 (5 bases). Trimming took off 4 bases at V and 2 bases at J, with 16 bases between the two ends. CDR3 size: 16 residues. Germline V lookup: CDR1 MGHRA, CDR2 YSYEKL.

The chain links TRBV19 to TRBJ2-7, with TRBD2 as a possible D gene (5 bases). The germline V and J ends were trimmed by 3 bases and 5 bases, with 14 bases remaining between them. CDR1 is LNHDA and CDR2 is SQIVND in the germline V gene (reference sequence). This CDR3 region has 14 residues. As DNA, the CDR3 is TGTGCCAGTAGTATGGGGAGACCTAAGGACGAGCAGTACTTC. The encoded protein is CASSMGRPKDEQYF. The full variable domain, rest sourced from reference TRBV19 and TRBJ2-7, is DGGITQSPKYLFRKEGQNVTLSCEQNLNHDAMYWYRQDPGQGLRLIYYSQIVNDFQKGDIAEGYSVSREKKESFPLTVTSAQKNPTAFYLCASSMGRPKDEQYFGPGTRLTVT.

V usage is TRBV7-8 and J usage is TRBJ2-2, with D possibly being TRBD2 (5 bases). Germline CDR1 and CDR2: SGHVS and FQNEAQ. V gave up 5 bases and J gave up 6 bases, with 10 bases separating them. The CDR3 sequence is 13 residues long. CDR3: CASSHGSPGELFF. The CDR3 DNA follows: TGTGCCAGCAGCCATGGGAGTCCCGGGGAGCTGTTTTTT.

V gene TRBV30 combines with J gene TRBJ2-5, with TRBD2 as a possible D gene (6 bases). This CDR3 spans 13 amino acids. Trimming cost V 1 base and J 14 bases, with 20 bases left between them. In germline, CDR1 is GTSNPN, CDR2 SVGIG (reference sequence). CDR3 coding DNA: TGTGCCTGGAGTGGGGGGGTAGTGGACGGACGATACTTC. It yields the protein CAWSGGVVDGRYF.

V is TRBV7-8 and J is TRBJ2-4; D gene ambiguous. CDR3 length: 14 amino acids. V was trimmed by 1 base and J by 6 bases, leaving 10 bases between them. Germline lookup yields CDR1 SGHVS and CDR2 FQNEAQ. The CDR3 nucleotides are TGTGCCAGCAGCTTAGAGGCAGGCCCAAACATTCAGTACTTC. Translating gives CASSLEAGPNIQYF. Full variable domain (rest looked up from reference TRBV7-8 and TRBJ2-4): GAGVSQSPRYKVAKRGQDVALRCDPISGHVSLFWYQQALGQGPEFLTYFQNEAQLDKSGLPSDRFFAERPEGSVSTLKIQRTQQEDSAVYLCASSLEAGPNIQYFGAGTRLSVL.

There are a few counts of this clone. The V and J genes are TRBV5-1 and TRBJ2-7; TRBD2 matches at 8 bases. This CDR3 is 16 amino acids long. Losses at the gene ends were 1 base for V and 2 bases for J; bases not matched to a gene: 8. Germline values: CDR1 SGHRS, CDR2 YFSETQ. The CDR3: CASSLRSAGVTYEQYF. DNA of the CDR3: TGCGCCAGCAGCTTGAGGTCAGCGGGGGTAACCTACGAGCAGTACTTC.

This clone appeared once. V gene TRBV18 combines with J gene TRBJ1-6, with TRBD1 matching over 9 bases. The CDR3 is 12 amino acids. Germline loops: CDR1 KGHSH, CDR2 LQKENI. The junction had 0 bases not matched to a gene; V was cut back by 8 bases and J by 7 bases. CDR3 bases: TGTGCCAGCGGACAGGGGAATTCACCCCTCCACTTT. Its translation: CASGQGNSPLHF.

This sequence joins TRBV9 and TRBJ2-1; 8 nucleotides agree with TRBD2. V was pared by 2 bases and J by 8 bases, with 6 bases of the junction left unmatched. The CDR3 loop spans 14 amino acids. In germline, CDR1 is SGDLS, CDR2 YYNGEE. The CDR3 region is CASSVGGGLHEQFF. The CDR3 nucleotides are TGTGCCAGCAGCGTCGGCGGGGGGCTACATGAGCAGTTCTTC.

This chain connects TRBV30 to TRBJ1-4, with D uncertain. CDR3 length: 14 residues. Trimming shortened V by 1 base and J by 7 bases, and 13 bases separated the two germline ends. Germline CDR1 reads GTSNPN; CDR2 reads SVGIG (reference sequence). The CDR3 coding sequence is TGTGCCTGGAGTGACTTGACCGGAGGTGAAAAACTGTTTTTT. Its protein product is CAWSDLTGGEKLFF.

The rearrangement uses TRBV7-3 and TRBJ2-2, with D unresolved. CDR3 length: 15 amino acids. Germline loops: CDR1 SGHTA, CDR2 FQGTGA. Trimming removed 4 bases from V and 0 bases from J, with 9 bases in between. CDR3 residues: CASSSTPTNTGELFF. Written as DNA, the CDR3 is TGTGCCAGCAGCTCCACTCCTACGAACACCGGGGAGCTGTTTTTT.

This rearrangement joins TRBV11-2 to TRBJ1-6; D gene unclear. Trimming took off 2 bases at V and 11 bases at J, with 10 bases between the two ends. The CDR3 totals 13 residues. Germline V CDR1 and CDR2: SGHAT, FQNNGV. The CDR3 sequence: CASSLRVRAPLHF. The CDR3 DNA is TGTGCCAGCAGCTTAAGAGTCCGGGCACCCCTCCACTTT.